This T cell receptor beta chain stems from a study of cytomegalovirus exposure and HLA in healthy donors (TCRdb year 2017). Background for the entire study: According to an earlier analysis of around 600 of the donors, some 180 million T cells yielded some 110 million unique TCR beta sequences and approximately 280 Gb of sequence data. An early release that covered about 640 HLA-typed donors contained approximately 300 gigabases of sequencing data and around 85 million unique TCR sequences. Among the roughly 430 genotyped donors, 75% to 90% belonged to the genetic ancestry cluster associated with self-reported Caucasian donors. The study was designed to test whether signatures of past pathogen exposure could be identified by cataloging public T cell receptors. The T cell repertoires of several hundred subjects were profiled by immunosequencing and related to cytomegalovirus serostatus. Along with the roughly 610-subject first cohort, a separate validation cohort of over 90 different subjects was used. The study combined high-throughput TCR immunosequencing, statistical association of individual TCRs with disease status, and machine learning to predict cytomegalovirus infection status. To study patterns of TCR occurrence, a later analysis re-analyzed previously published TCR beta repertoires from hundreds of donors and added high-resolution HLA genotyping. In the later analysis, no new phenotypic data were used to find candidate immune exposures; instead, reliance was placed on TCR beta sequences and their occurrence across donors. To decide whether each TCR beta V gene segment behaved as functional or pseudogenic, an earlier analysis of some 600 of the donors relied on high-throughput TCR beta sequencing. Donor age, sex, ethnicity and CMV serostatus were collected together with the repertoire data. A later genetic analysis used genome-wide SNP genotypes for about 60% of the roughly 700 donors, treating that subset as a discovery cohort. All discovery cohort repertoires had been generated using a single sequencing platform. Both class I and class II loci were covered by HLA typing, at four-digit resolution. The number of donors typed differed by locus, with 629-630 for A, B, C, DRB1 and DQB1, more than 500 for DQA1, under 610 for DPA1, and some 440 for DPB1. Because of strong linkage in the cohort, roughly five DR-DQ haplotypes were treated as single units for association and clustering. Among over 350 genotyped donors of the cohort, an average of approximately 240,000 unique TCR beta nucleotide sequences were sequenced per donor, approximately 20% of them non-productive.

On the study overall, not on this receptor specifically: A later analysis found that HLA-associated TCR beta chains were more clonally expanded and had lower generation probabilities than equally common non-associated chains. In vitro tests confirmed that a few of the cytomegalovirus-associated TCR beta chains recognize cytomegalovirus antigens. Specific HLA alleles were associated with some 15,000 TCR beta sequences at a false discovery rate of 0.05 in a later analysis. The sequencing pipeline was judged likely to have produced a cluster of highly shared sequence variants as a technical artifact. V-gene and J-gene trimming of TCR beta chains was associated with a missense DCLRE1C variant in a later genetic analysis, and the association was replicated in an independent cohort. Several of the top co-occurrence clusters appeared to be linked to parvovirus B19, influenza, CMV and Epstein-Barr virus, according to a later analysis. Linkage disequilibrium might explain the correlated functional status among segregating V segments, but an unknown experimental factor could not be ruled out. When HLA alleles, especially DR and DQ, strongly co-occurred, TCR associations were difficult to assign to individual alleles. The classifier was reported to diagnose cytomegalovirus status with high specificity and sensitivity in both the original cohort and the validation cohort. In a later genetic analysis, fewer N-insertions in productive TCRs were reported among donors in an Asian-associated ancestry cluster than the roughly 670-donor mean. HLA typing was unavailable for some donors at each locus, so association tests used only the typed subset. An earlier analysis of some 590 of the donors showed that most TCR beta V segments appeared in productive rearrangements either about 90% or about 30% of the time, which broadly matched IMGT annotations. In this cohort, only TCR beta chains were sequenced, and detectable features were limited by the absence of alpha or paired-chain data. According to the authors, the approach could potentially be generalized to other disease states and immunological phenotypes. Because counts were too low, around 17 rarely observed V segments, including chromosome 9 orphons, were left out of the earlier analysis of 587 of the donors. The presence/absence analyses assumed that sequencing depth was roughly uniform across donors, and that assumption may not be true. A total of fewer than 200 TCR beta chains were listed by the study as associated with cytomegalovirus. Most CMV-associated TCR beta chains appeared to be HLA-restricted in a later analysis, and the HLA associations seemed to be driven largely by CMV exposure. In a later analysis, TCR association rates were found to vary across HLA loci, with the most associated TCRs seen for DRB1 alleles and the fewest for HLA-C alleles. For the cohort, immune exposure information was limited to CMV serostatus. Because the 87-base-pair reads could not distinguish some IMGT-functional V segments, including TRBV6-2 and TRBV6-3, those segments were excluded. A further reported finding was that TCR beta sequences accurately predicted the HLA-A and HLA-B alleles for most subjects in the first cohort. Most TCR sequences were seen in very few donors, while some public TCRs were found in many individuals.

The library was built by means of the immunoSEQ multiplex PCR assay. A mixture of 60 forward primers for TCR Vbeta segments and 13 reverse primers for TCR Jbeta segments was used in the multiplex PCR. The CDR3 region of rearranged TCR beta genes was amplified from genomic DNA by a multiplex PCR assay. The Illumina HiSeq System was used to sequence the amplified TCR beta libraries as 87-base-pair reads. The study's processing was this. A later analysis counted about 80 million unique TCR beta chains across the 650 to 700 repertoires, and around 9.9 million of these chains were shared by at least two donors. Raw reads were error-corrected and collapsed into unique sequences by a nearest-neighbor algorithm in which closely related sequences were merged to remove PCR and sequencing errors. To assign V, D and J gene segments, CDR3 sequences were aligned to IMGT reference sequences. For a sequence to be retained, a match of at least six nucleotides to both a V gene segment and a J gene segment was required. Rearrangements were classified as productive when the CDR3 lacked stop codons and remained in frame with V and J, and all other rearrangements were classified as non-productive. Following IMGT convention, CDR3 was defined as the stretch from the second conserved V-encoded cysteine to the conserved J-encoded phenylalanine. Sequences without an unambiguous match to a single V gene segment were excluded from the earlier analysis of almost 600 of the donors. In an earlier analysis of about 590 of the donors, a V segment was called functional when productive rearrangements were above 56.7%, and segregating when the standard deviation between donors exceeded 5%. To diagnose cytomegalovirus status from the catalog of TCR beta chain sequences, a statistical classification framework was built. In a later analysis, V and J genes were assigned by comparing TCR nucleotide sequences against IMGT/GENE-DB human TR gene sequences. A later analysis assigned CDR3 sequences and most-parsimonious VDJ recombination scenarios with the TCRdist pipeline. In a later analysis, each TCR beta chain was defined by its CDR3 amino acid sequence together with its V-gene family, and reads lacking a unique V-gene family were excluded. As a way to deal with suspected cross-contamination and a sequencing artifact, a later analysis dropped hundreds of nucleotide sequences that were highly shared and had low generation probability. A later analysis calculated a clonal expansion index for each public chain from normalized within-repertoire ranks of inferred template counts. In a later analysis, generation probabilities were computed using a VDJ recombination model fitted to out-of-frame rearrangements, and the results were checked against IGoR. Hypergeometric tests were used in a later analysis to score TCR-TCR, TCR-HLA and TCR-CMV co-occurrence, with a repertoire-size bias correction applied to the TCR pairs. A later analysis estimated false discovery rates by permuting HLA or CMV assignments 20 times. In a later analysis, co-occurring TCRs were grouped using DBSCAN, and TCRdist sequence similarity was added for clustering within HLA-allele-positive subsets. Repertoires with fewer than 30,000 or more than 120,000 public chains were left out of co-occurrence clustering, as were several repertoires with anomalous nucleotide sharing. TCRdb took over this immuneACCESS table, retaining in-frame rearrangements with V and J assigned. Such tables are incomplete; in checked studies, under half of the missing clones stem from an unresolved V gene, and the remainder is unexplained. The V and J calls and clone size were taken over from that table, and D and trimming were inferred from the DNA. The sample table contains 95,000 to 100,000 clones; only one count was recorded for roughly three quarters of them. Jointly, the top ten make up 7.7% of the sample.

Remarks on this clone: The clone's antigen remains unknown. The input lacks base qualities; no much larger clone sits a single base away.

Reading the germline V gene (reference sequence) gives CDR1 PRHDT and CDR2 FYEKMQ. V was cut back by 4 bases and J by 0 bases, leaving a gap of 12 bases between them. The cysteine opens and the phenylalanine closes a CDR3 of 15 amino acids. Here the CDR3 DNA is all that survives: 45 bases in frame from base 1. The cohort comprised some 700 healthy bone marrow donors. All cohort members were sampled while nominally healthy, although unrecorded immune exposures were likely present. The donor tested CMV seronegative, placing the donor among the 300 to 400 seronegative members of the cohort. Every donor gave a peripheral blood sample, and the peripheral blood mononuclear cells from that sample were used for TCR beta sequencing. The Qiagen DNeasy Blood Extraction Kit was used to extract genomic DNA from the blood cell samples.

The TCR was taken from a female donor in good health and CMV-seronegative. Sequenced: PBMCs. This chain joins TRBV13 to TRBJ1-2; too little of a D gene remains to name it. The nucleotide sequence reads as follows: TGTGCCAGCAGCTCTCTCGGGGATACTAACTATGGCTACACCTTC. Its protein product is CASSSLGDTNYGYTF.